Shown below are 21 T cell receptor beta chains from a single sample sequenced in a study of T cells in Graves' hyperthyroidism and ophthalmopathy. Template material for amplifying TCR beta CDR3 regions consisted of RNA transcripts. HTBI primers drove first-round RT-PCR of the TCR CDR3. TCRdb used MiXCR to reprocess the multiplex PCR reads, holding one entry per CDR3 protein. Of about 360,000 distinct CDR3 sequences detected, less than 15% appear once; the ten largest clones hold 9.2%. Sequenced input: blood. Receptors were obtained from a woman aged 18-29 years with Graves' hyperthyroidism.

This clonotype was seen a handful of times. This chain links TRBV5-1 with TRBJ1-4, with D tentatively TRBD1 (5 bases). The CDR3 covers 15 residues. The germline CDR1 and CDR2 sequences are SGHRS and YFSETQ. V lost 0 bases, J lost 8 bases, and 14 bases lay in between. CDR3 loop: CASSLEGLEGEKLFF. In DNA form, the CDR3 reads TGCGCCAGCAGCTTGGAGGGGTTGGAGGGGGAAAAACTGTTTTTT.

This clonotype was seen only a few times. The gene calls are TRBV19 and TRBJ2-3; D unclear. Germline-derived CDR1 and CDR2 are LNHDA and SQIVND (reference sequence). V was clipped by 0 bases and J by 6 bases, with 10 bases between them. This CDR3 comprises 14 residues. The CDR3 DNA reads as TGTGCCAGTAGTATAGATAAAGCCCTCGATACGCAGTATTTT. This encodes CASSIDKALDTQYF.

This clonotype was counted many times. V usage is TRBV12-3 or TRBV12-4 and J usage is TRBJ1-1; D gene unclear. The CDR3 is 13 amino acids. The V end was cut by 5 bases, the J end by 0 bases, with 7 bases between. The DNA of the CDR3 is TGTGCCAGCAGTGGGAATTTGAACACTGAAGCTTTCTTT. This translates into CASSGNLNTEAFF.

This clonotype was seen ten or more times. The chain couples TRBV6-1 to TRBJ2-3; TRBD1 is a possible D gene (6 bases). This CDR3 is built from 14 residues. Germline assignment: CDR1 MNHNS and CDR2 SASEGT. With 6 bases removed from V and 1 base from J, the gap between germline ends came to 11 bases. The CDR3 region is CASRNRDRTDTQYF. For the CDR3, the DNA is TGTGCCAGCAGGAACAGGGACCGCACAGATACGCAGTATTTT.

The chain uses TRBV4-3 and TRBJ1-2, with a tentative D call TRBD1 (6 bases). This CDR3 contains 16 residues. Germline V CDR1 and CDR2: LGHNA, YSLEER. Trimming took 0 bases from V and 7 from J, leaving 18 bases between them. DNA for the CDR3: TGCGCCAGCAGCCAAGAGAGGGGTTTGGGGGGCTCTGGCTACACCTTC. Its translation is CASSQERGLGGSGYTF.

This chain links TRBV12-3 or TRBV12-4 with TRBJ2-1, with TRBD2 matching 8 bases. The ends lost 9 bases at V and 2 bases at J; junction bases unmatched: 12. The CDR3 length is 16 residues. The CDR3 here is CASLSATSGPYNEQFF. CDR3 in DNA: TGTGCCAGTTTAAGTGCAACTAGCGGTCCCTACAATGAGCAGTTCTTC.

This clonotype appeared many times. This sequence joins TRBV2 and TRBJ1-4; D is ambiguous. The CDR3 spans 15 residues. Germline lookup yields CDR1 SNHLY and CDR2 FYNNEI. The germline V and J ends were trimmed by 8 bases and 0 bases, with 13 bases remaining between them. CDR3 region: CASQRETATNEKLFF. In DNA form, the CDR3 reads TGTGCCAGCCAGAGAGAGACTGCAACTAATGAAAAACTGTTTTTT.

This clonotype was observed at least ten times. The chain employs TRBV6-1 and TRBJ2-7, with TRBD2 as a possible D gene (6 bases). V was clipped by 6 bases and J by 4 bases, with 19 bases between them. CDR1 MNHNS and CDR2 SASEGT come from the germline V gene. The CDR3 has 15 amino acids. The CDR3 DNA is TGTGCCAGCAGAATGGGTGGAGGGGAGACGTACGAGCAGTACTTC. Its protein product is CASRMGGGETYEQYF.

This clonotype was recorded at least ten times. This rearrangement joins TRBV28 to TRBJ2-7; D is unclear. Germline CDR1 is MDHEN and CDR2 is SYDVKM. The CDR3 spans 14 residues. Trimming took off 7 bases at V and 3 bases at J, with 16 bases between the two ends. The CDR3: CASTPYSDLYEQYF. CDR3 bases: TGTGCCAGCACCCCTTACAGTGACCTCTACGAGCAGTACTTC.

This clonotype was picked up many times. This chain joins TRBV2 and TRBJ2-3; D possibly corresponds to TRBD2 (5 bases). Germline V gene lookup returns CDR1 SNHLY and CDR2 FYNNEI. The ends were cut back, 2 bases at V and 6 bases at J, with 18 bases in the middle. This CDR3 region has 16 residues. The CDR3 is CASSEYEIELGDTQYF. CDR3 in DNA: TGTGCCAGCAGTGAATATGAGATTGAACTAGGGGATACGCAGTATTTT.

This clonotype was found many times. This rearrangement joins TRBV3-1 to TRBJ2-1; 10 nucleotides agree with TRBD2. V shed 0 bases and J 6 bases; nucleotides not matched to a gene: 5. The CDR3 runs 16 residues. Germline V gene sequence: CDR1 LGHDT, CDR2 YNNKEL (reference sequence). The CDR3 sequence is CASSQDWASGSNEQFF. Written as DNA, the CDR3 is TGTGCCAGCAGCCAAGATTGGGCTAGCGGGAGCAATGAGCAGTTCTTC.

The sample holds a few counts of this clonotype. The CDR3 reads CAISGRELYEQYF. DNA for the CDR3: TGTGCCATCAGTGGGCGGGAGCTTTACGAGCAGTACTTC. The chain combines TRBV10-3 with TRBJ2-7, with 7 positions matching TRBD2. Germline lookup yields CDR1 ENHRY and CDR2 SYGVKD. CDR3 length: 13 amino acids. Trimming at V came to 4 bases and at J to 4 bases, leaving 4 bases not matched to a gene.

The sample holds many counts of this clonotype. V usage is TRBV20-1 and J usage is TRBJ1-5, with D unclear. The V gene lost 5 bases and the J gene lost 4 bases, with 12 bases spanning the gap. Germline CDR1 reads DFQATT; CDR2 reads SNEGSKA (reference sequence). The CDR3 runs to 13 residues. The CDR3 DNA sequence: TGCAGTGCTTACCGTTCGACAAATCAGCCCCAGCATTTT. As protein: CSAYRSTNQPQHF.

This clonotype was recorded at least ten times. The chain couples TRBV6-1 to TRBJ2-5; D gene uncertain. The V gene lost 1 base and the J gene lost 3 bases, with 15 bases spanning the gap. The CDR3 runs to 16 residues. Germline V lookup: CDR1 MNHNS, CDR2 SASEGT. The CDR3 is CASSEEVGGPKETQYF. The CDR3 DNA follows: TGTGCCAGCAGTGAAGAGGTCGGCGGTCCGAAAGAGACCCAGTACTTC.

In its sample, this clonotype was seen a few times. V gene TRBV7-9 combines with J gene TRBJ2-2; D gene ambiguous. Trimming removed 7 bases from V and 8 bases from J, with 14 bases in between. The CDR3 is made up of 13 amino acids. Germline loops: CDR1 SEHNR, CDR2 FQNEAQ (reference sequence). Written as DNA, the CDR3 is TGTGCCAGCACCTTTTATGGCGATGGGGAGCTGTTTTTT. This encodes CASTFYGDGELFF.

In its sample, this clonotype was seen many times. This chain connects TRBV11-1 to TRBJ2-2; D remains ambiguous. Germline V gene lookup returns CDR1 SGHAT and CDR2 FQDESV (reference sequence). Trimming took off 6 bases at V and 5 bases at J, with 13 bases between the two ends. The length of the CDR3 is 14 residues. For the CDR3, the DNA is TGTGCCAGCAGACTCACACGGCGAACCGGGGAGCTGTTTTTT. This codes for CASRLTRRTGELFF.

This clonotype was counted many times. V gene TRBV2 combines with J gene TRBJ2-7, with D unresolved. Germline CDR1 is SNHLY and CDR2 is FYNNEI. The CDR3 contains 14 residues. V was pared by 7 bases and J by 3 bases, with 16 bases between. The CDR3 DNA reads as TGTGCCAGCAAGGACGGGCAAACCGACTACGAGCAGTACTTC. This gives the protein CASKDGQTDYEQYF.

The table lists this clonotype with a few counts. V gene TRBV20-1 combines with J gene TRBJ1-5; a possible D gene is TRBD1 (5 bases). The length of the CDR3 is 13 residues. Germline CDR1 is DFQATT and CDR2 is SNEGSKA (reference sequence). Trimming removed 6 bases from V and 3 bases from J, with 12 bases in between. The CDR3 spells CSARGRLNQPQHF. CDR3 bases: TGCAGTGCCCGGGGACGGCTCAATCAGCCCCAGCATTTT.

This clonotype has ten or more counts. V is TRBV7-2 and J is TRBJ2-1; 16 bases match TRBD2. Per germline, CDR1 SGHTA and CDR2 FQGNSA. The CDR3 covers 16 residues. After removal of 2 bases from V and 7 bases from J, the junction contained 2 bases not matched to a gene. The CDR3 loop reads CASSLPGLAGGNEQFF. Here the CDR3 DNA reads TGTGCCAGCAGCTTACCGGGACTAGCGGGGGGGAATGAGCAGTTCTTC.

This clonotype was observed a handful of times. The chain recombines TRBV4-2 with TRBJ2-3; TRBD2 might be the D (5 bases). Trimming left V 3 bases short and J 3 bases short, with 16 bases between. This CDR3 spans 16 amino acids. CDR1 is LGHNA and CDR2 is YNFKEQ in the germline V gene. CDR3 sequence (DNA): TGTGCCAGCAGCCAGTACGGGGTCTCAGGAACAGATACGCAGTATTTT. It translates to CASSQYGVSGTDTQYF.

The chain is built from TRBV28 and TRBJ1-1; D perhaps matches TRBD1 (5 bases). The germline CDR1 and CDR2 sequences are MDHEN and SYDVKM. V was shortened by 7 bases and J by 0 bases, with 9 bases between the two germline ends. The CDR3 loop spans 13 amino acids. The CDR3 DNA sequence: TGTGCCAGCAAGACAGCGATGAACACTGAAGCTTTCTTT. Amino acid sequence: CASKTAMNTEAFF.